This record concerns one T cell receptor beta chain sequence. At one end the junction does not follow the germline gene, possibly because of a read error. The data were taken from a study of glioma-infiltrating T cells. Using RNA template, CDR3s of TCR alpha and beta were amplified with iRepertoire arm-PCR. MiXCR, run by TCRdb on the multiplex PCR reads, gives a single entry per CDR3 protein. The data hold roughly 100,000 distinct CDR3 sequences, with about 30% observed a single time. CDR1 and CDR2 from the germline V gene are SGHRS and YFSETQ. The CDR3 spans 17 residues. The origin of this receptor is a human donor with low-grade glioma or glioblastoma, undergoing nonglioma brain surgery, or in good health (not recorded which). This rearrangement joins TRBV5-1 to TRBJ2-3, with TRBD2 matching over 11 bases. The sample consisted of glioma tissue, nonneoplastic brain tissue, or PBMCs (not recorded which). As DNA, the CDR3 is TGCGCCAGCAGCTTGGCAAAGACTAGCGGGGCTACAGATACGAAGTATTTT. Translation gives CASSLAKTSGATDTKYF. The variable domain in full, with the rest retrieved from reference TRBV5-1 and TRBJ2-3, is KAGVTQTPRYLIKTRGQQVTLSCSPISGHRSVSWYQQTPGQGLQFLFEYFSETQRNKGNFPGRFSGRQFSNSRSEMNVSTLELGDSALYLCASSLAKTSGATDTKYFGPGTRLTVL.